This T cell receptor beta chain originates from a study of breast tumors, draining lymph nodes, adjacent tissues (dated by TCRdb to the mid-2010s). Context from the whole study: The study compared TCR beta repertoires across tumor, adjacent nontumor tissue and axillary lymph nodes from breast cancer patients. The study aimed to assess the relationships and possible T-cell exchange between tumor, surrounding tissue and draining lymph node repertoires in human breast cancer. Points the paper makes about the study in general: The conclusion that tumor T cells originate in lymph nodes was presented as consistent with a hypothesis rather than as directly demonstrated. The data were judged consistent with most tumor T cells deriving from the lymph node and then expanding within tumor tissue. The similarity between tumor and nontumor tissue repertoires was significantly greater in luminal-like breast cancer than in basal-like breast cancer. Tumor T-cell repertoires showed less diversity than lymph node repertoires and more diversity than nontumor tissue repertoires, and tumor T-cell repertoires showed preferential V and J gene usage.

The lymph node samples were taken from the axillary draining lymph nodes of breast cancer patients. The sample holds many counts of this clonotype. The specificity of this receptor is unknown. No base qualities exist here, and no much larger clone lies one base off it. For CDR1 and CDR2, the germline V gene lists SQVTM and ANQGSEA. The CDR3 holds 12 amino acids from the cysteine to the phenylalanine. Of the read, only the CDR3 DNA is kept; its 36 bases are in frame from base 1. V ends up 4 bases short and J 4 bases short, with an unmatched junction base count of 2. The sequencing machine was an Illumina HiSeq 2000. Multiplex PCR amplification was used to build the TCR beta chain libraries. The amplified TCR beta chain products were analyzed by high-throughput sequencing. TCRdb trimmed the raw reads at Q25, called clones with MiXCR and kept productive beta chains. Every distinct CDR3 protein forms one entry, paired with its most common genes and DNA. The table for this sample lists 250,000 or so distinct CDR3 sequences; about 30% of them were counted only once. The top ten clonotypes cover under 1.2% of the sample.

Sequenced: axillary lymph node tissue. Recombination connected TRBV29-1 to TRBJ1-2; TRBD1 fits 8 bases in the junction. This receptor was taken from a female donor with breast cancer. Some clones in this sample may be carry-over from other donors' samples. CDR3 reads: CSVGGQGYGYTF. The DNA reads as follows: TGCAGCGTTGGAGGACAGGGCTATGGCTACACCTTC.